Each of the 27 T cell receptor beta chains below was sequenced from the same sample in a study of blood T cell repertoires in COVID-19. Clones were sequenced by immunoSEQ multiplex PCR, and TCRdb holds only the in-frame ones, with some missing. Of about 150,000 clones in the sample, approximately 80% were seen once. Material for sequencing was peripheral blood. These receptors all stem from a woman in her sixties with COVID-19, enrolled during active disease.

This clone was counted a single time. The J gene is TRBJ2-1, the V gene TRBV9, with D tentatively TRBD2 (6 bases). The V and J ends lost 2 bases and 9 bases respectively, with 21 bases between them. CDR1 and CDR2 (germline): SGDLS, YYNGEE. The CDR3 extends over 16 amino acids. The CDR3 bases are TGTGCCAGCAGCGTTGATAGGGGCCTCCGGGAGAGTGAGCAGTTCTTC. As protein: CASSVDRGLRESEQFF.

This clone was recorded only once. V gene TRBV3-1 (or the pseudogene TRBV3-2) combines with J gene TRBJ2-4, with D possibly being TRBD1 (5 bases). The V end lost 4 bases, the J end lost 0 bases, and 13 bases lay between the germline ends. The CDR3 sequence is 16 residues long. Germline CDR1 LGHDT, CDR2 YNNKEL (reference sequence). The CDR3 DNA reads as TGTGCCAGCAGCCCCTCGGACACCCTAGCCAAAAACATTCAGTACTTC. Translating it yields CASSPSDTLAKNIQYF.

The chain couples TRBV19 to TRBJ1-3; D gene ambiguous. Trimming removed 4 bases from V and 3 bases from J, with 19 bases in between. The CDR3 has 17 residues. Germline values: CDR1 LNHDA, CDR2 SQIVND (reference sequence). The CDR3: CASSTQGAGSIGNTIYF. DNA of the CDR3: TGTGCCAGTAGTACCCAAGGTGCAGGATCAATTGGAAACACCATATATTTT.

The chain uses TRBV25-1 and TRBJ1-2; D is undetermined. CDR3 size: 13 residues. Germline V gene lookup returns CDR1 MGHDK and CDR2 SYGVNS. Trimming left V 5 bases short and J 4 bases short, with 11 bases between. Here the CDR3 reads CASSIWAGYGYTF. The CDR3 region has the DNA TGTGCCAGCAGTATTTGGGCAGGCTATGGCTACACCTTC.

This clone appeared once. This chain links TRBV5-4 with TRBJ1-1; no firm D call. The CDR3 has 15 amino acids. The V end lost 2 bases, the J end lost 5 bases, and 16 bases lay between the germline ends. CDR1 SGHNT and CDR2 YYREEE come from the germline V gene (reference sequence). The CDR3 region has the DNA TGTGCCAGCAGCTTAACTCTAGGTTCGGGAACTGAAGCTTTCTTT. Protein sequence: CASSLTLGSGTEAFF.

The rearrangement uses TRBV13 and TRBJ1-2; 7 bases map to TRBD1. The ends lost 5 bases at V and 4 bases at J; junction bases unmatched: 4. This CDR3 has 13 amino acids. Germline loops: CDR1 PRHDT, CDR2 FYEKMQ (reference sequence). This CDR3 reads CASSTTGFYGYTF. CDR3 nucleotides: TGTGCCAGCAGCACGACAGGGTTCTATGGCTACACCTTC.

The chain employs TRBV2 and TRBJ2-1, with a tentative D call TRBD2 (5 bases). The CDR3 runs to 12 residues. The V end was cut by 6 bases, the J end by 5 bases, with 8 bases between. Per the germline V gene, CDR1 is SNHLY and CDR2 is FYNNEI. CDR3 loop: CASRYGDNEQFF. The CDR3 DNA reads TGTGCCAGCAGGTACGGGGACAATGAGCAGTTCTTC. The full variable domain, rest sourced from reference TRBV2 and TRBJ2-1, is EPEVTQTPSHQVTQMGQEVILRCVPISNHLYFYWYRQILGQKVEFLVSFYNNEISEKSEIFDDQFSVERPDGSNFTLKIRSTKLEDSAMYFCASRYGDNEQFFGPGTRLTVL.

This clone was seen only a few times. This sequence joins TRBV5-1 and TRBJ2-3, with a possible D match to TRBD2 (6 bases). V lost 2 bases to trimming and J lost 0 bases, with 13 bases between them. This CDR3 has 16 residues. Germline values: CDR1 SGHRS, CDR2 YFSETQ. The CDR3 nucleotides are TGCGCCAGCAGCTTAAACGGGAGAACTAGCACAGATACGCAGTATTTT. It codes for CASSLNGRTSTDTQYF. Together with reference TRBV5-1 and TRBJ2-3, the CDR3 gives the full variable domain: KAGVTQTPRYLIKTRGQQVTLSCSPISGHRSVSWYQQTPGQGLQFLFEYFSETQRNKGNFPGRFSGRQFSNSRSEMNVSTLELGDSALYLCASSLNGRTSTDTQYFGPGTRLTVL.

The rearrangement uses TRBV18 and TRBJ1-1; TRBD1 might be the D (6 bases). CDR3 size: 13 residues. Germline assignment: CDR1 KGHSH and CDR2 LQKENI. V shed 4 bases and J shed 1 base, with 7 bases lying between them. As DNA, the CDR3 is TGTGCCAGCTCACGGGGACAGAACACTGAAGCTTTCTTT. Protein sequence: CASSRGQNTEAFF.

This chain links TRBV6-5 with TRBJ1-4, with D unresolved. The V gene's germline CDR1 is MNHEY and CDR2 SVGAGI. The CDR3 loop spans 14 amino acids. The ends were cut back, 6 bases at V and 8 bases at J, with 16 bases in the middle. DNA for the CDR3: TGTGCCAGCAGCGCCCGCGGAATAAAAGAAAAACTGTTTTTT. This gives the protein CASSARGIKEKLFF.

The gene calls are TRBV19 and TRBJ2-3; TRBD2 matches at 8 bases. CDR3 length: 16 residues. Looked up from germline, CDR1 is LNHDA and CDR2 is SQIVND (reference sequence). The V segment lost 4 bases and the J segment 1 base; nucleotides outside the gene matches: 7. CDR3 residues: CASSTPGGGGTDTQYF. The CDR3 DNA follows: TGTGCCAGTAGTACTCCCGGGGGGGGCGGCACAGATACGCAGTATTTT.

This chain connects TRBV6-5 to TRBJ1-2, with D maybe TRBD1 (5 bases). Deletions cut 0 bases from V and 5 bases from J, with 16 bases between. This CDR3 contains 16 residues. The germline V gene encodes CDR1 MNHEY and CDR2 SVGAGI. The CDR3 DNA follows: TGTGCCAGCAGTTACTCGCAGCCAGGGAGGGAGTATGGCTACACCTTC. The encoded protein is CASSYSQPGREYGYTF.

The chain joins TRBV7-3 to TRBJ2-1; 15 positions match TRBD2. The trim removed 5 bases at V and 7 bases at J, leaving 6 bases unmatched. The CDR3 extends over 16 amino acids. Germline V lookup: CDR1 SGHTA, CDR2 FQGTGA. The DNA for the CDR3 is TGTGCCAGCAGCAGGACTAGCGGGGGGGCCGTGAATGAGCAGTTCTTC. This sequence encodes CASSRTSGGAVNEQFF.

The chain carries TRBV24-1 and TRBJ2-3; 8 nucleotides align to TRBD1. The CDR3 runs 16 residues. Germline CDR1 reads KGHDR; CDR2 reads SFDVKD. Trimming cost V 6 bases and J 1 base; bases outside gene matches: 8. The CDR3 sequence is CATSRWTGLGTDTQYF. The CDR3, as DNA: TGTGCCACCAGTCGTTGGACAGGGCTCGGCACAGATACGCAGTATTTT.

This chain links TRBV13 with TRBJ1-1, with D perhaps matching TRBD1 (6 bases). The germline gives CDR1 PRHDT, CDR2 FYEKMQ (reference sequence). V lost 4 bases and J 1 base, leaving 13 bases between the germline ends. CDR3 size: 15 residues. CDR3 coding DNA: TGTGCCAGCAGCTCTCTTGGGGGCGCGAACACTGAAGCTTTCTTT. Translated: CASSSLGGANTEAFF.

The chain carries TRBV19 and TRBJ2-3; 13 bases line up with TRBD2. Trimming took 2 bases from V and 5 from J; bases not matched to a gene: 4. The CDR3 is 16 residues long. Germline V gene lookup returns CDR1 LNHDA and CDR2 SQIVND (reference sequence). In DNA form, the CDR3 reads TGTGCCAGTAGTATACTCACTAGCGGGAGGGAAGATACGCAGTATTTT. Translated: CASSILTSGREDTQYF.

The rearrangement links TRBV18 to TRBJ1-3, with 10 nucleotides matching TRBD1. The length of the CDR3 is 16 residues. Germline V gene data show CDR1 as KGHSH and CDR2 as LQKENI. V lost 4 bases and J lost 1; bases outside the gene matches: 4. The CDR3 is CASSLGQGGSGNTIYF. In nucleotides, the CDR3 is TGTGCCAGCTCACTCGGACAGGGGGGTTCTGGAAACACCATATATTTT.

The rearrangement uses TRBV12-3 or TRBV12-4 and TRBJ1-1; no clear D. The CDR3 is 12 amino acids. The V and J ends lost 6 bases and 5 bases respectively, with 10 bases between them. The CDR3 loop is CASSPRWTEAFF. The CDR3 DNA is TGTGCCAGCAGCCCCCGGTGGACTGAAGCTTTCTTT.

The chain has TRBV7-2 and TRBJ1-2; TRBD1 matches 8 bases. The CDR3 spans 15 residues. V lost 5 bases to trimming and J lost 8 bases; unmatched junction nucleotides: 13. Looked up from germline, CDR1 is SGHTA and CDR2 is FQGNSA. CDR3: CASSLSITGGEGYTF. CDR3 DNA sequence: TGTGCCAGCAGCCTCTCTATAACAGGGGGAGAAGGCTACACCTTC.

This clone was counted once. The chain joins TRBV12-3 or TRBV12-4 to TRBJ2-2; D possibly corresponds to TRBD2 (6 bases). The CDR3 is 13 residues long. V lost 7 bases to trimming and J lost 4 bases, with 10 bases between them. The CDR3 nucleotides are TGTGCCAGCAAATCGGGAGTCACCGGGGAGCTGTTTTTT. Protein product: CASKSGVTGELFF.

In its sample, this clone was seen a few times. The chain carries TRBV11-2 and TRBJ1-6; no clear D gene. Germline V gene data show CDR1 as SGHAT and CDR2 as FQNNGV. The CDR3 is 17 residues long. Trimming took off 5 bases at V and 7 bases at J, with 21 bases between the two ends. The CDR3 spells CASSPVPLGGLNSPLHF. The CDR3, as DNA: TGTGCCAGCAGCCCAGTACCCCTCGGAGGGCTCAATTCACCCCTCCACTTT.

This chain uses TRBV24-1 with TRBJ1-1, with 8 bases lining up with TRBD1. Germline values: CDR1 KGHDR, CDR2 SFDVKD. V trimming: 9 bases; J trimming: 4 bases; junction bases outside the gene matches: 12. This CDR3 spans 15 amino acids. The CDR3 reads CATGPRTGTGTEAFF. In nucleotides, the CDR3 is TGTGCCACCGGGCCTCGTACAGGGACAGGCACTGAAGCTTTCTTT.

The chain combines TRBV5-1 with TRBJ2-7, with D perhaps matching TRBD2 (5 bases). There are 13 residues in the CDR3. V was trimmed by 3 bases and J by 1 base, leaving 8 bases between them. In germline, CDR1 is SGHRS, CDR2 YFSETQ. CDR3 loop: CASSYGVSYEQYF. CDR3 coding DNA: TGCGCCAGCAGCTACGGGGTTTCCTACGAGCAGTACTTC.

The chain employs TRBV18 and TRBJ1-2; 10 nucleotides align to TRBD1. This CDR3 is built from 17 residues. The germline CDR1 and CDR2 sequences are KGHSH and LQKENI. With V trimmed by 2 bases and J by 8 bases, 14 bases remained unmatched. CDR3 sequence (DNA): TGTGCCAGCTCACCAGCGGGACAGGGGAGCCGCCGTGGGGGCTACACCTTC. Its protein product is CASSPAGQGSRRGGYTF.

This clone was found a few times. The chain uses TRBV9 and TRBJ1-3; TRBD1 matches at 8 bases. The trim removed 3 bases at V and 1 base at J, leaving 6 bases unmatched. The germline V gene has CDR1 SGDLS and CDR2 YYNGEE. CDR3 length: 16 amino acids. This CDR3 reads CASSARDRGSGNTIYF. The CDR3 DNA sequence: TGTGCCAGCAGCGCTCGAGACAGGGGTTCTGGAAACACCATATATTTT.

CDR3 bases: TGTGCCAGCAGTAGAGGACAAGGGGAGACCCAGTACTTC. It codes for CASSRGQGETQYF. V is TRBV7-3 and J is TRBJ2-5, with TRBD1 as a possible D gene (5 bases). The germline CDR1 and CDR2 sequences are SGHTA and FQGTGA. The CDR3 is made up of 13 amino acids. The V end was cut by 6 bases, the J end by 5 bases, with 13 bases between.

The chain joins TRBV7-2 to TRBJ1-4; 8 bases fit TRBD1. Germline V gives CDR1 SGHTA, CDR2 FQGNSA. CDR3 length equals 18 residues. V gave up 1 base and J gave up 5 bases; unmatched junction bases: 12. The CDR3 protein is CASSLVWTGLIENEKLFF. In nucleotides, the CDR3 is TGTGCCAGCAGCTTAGTTTGGACAGGGCTGATTGAGAATGAAAAACTGTTTTTT.